This T cell receptor beta chain was documented in a study of regulatory T cells in long-lasting Graves disease (dated by TCRdb to about 2021). Regarding the study in general: Patients with newly diagnosed Graves' disease had been on antithyroid drugs for under 3 months. TCR sequencing covered some 13 persistent and 20 or so newly diagnosed Graves' disease patients, around 35 samples in total. Patients with persistent Graves' disease were compared with patients with newly diagnosed Graves' disease using TCR sequencing and RNA sequencing of peripheral blood. The study was conducted in China and was registered as a clinical trial. Summary of the overall study and its limitations: Persistent disease showed preferential use of TRBV28, TRBJ1-2 and TRBJ2-5, whereas newly diagnosed disease favored TRBV20-1 and TRBJ2-1. More public clonotypes were shared among persistent patients (about 2,800) than among newly diagnosed patients (roughly 960). Peripheral blood alone was examined, since thyroid tissue, which constituted the primary lesion, could not be accessed. Persistent Graves' disease patients showed lower TCR Shannon entropy and fewer highly expanded clones than newly diagnosed patients, suggesting clonal expansion. The authors noted that the small sample size was a limitation that may lower accuracy. Sequencing and analysis were limited to the TCR beta chain.

The CDR3 covers 12 residues, taking in both the cysteine and the phenylalanine. Only the CDR3 region is kept as DNA, spanning 36 bases read in frame from base 1. V is shortened by 6 bases, J by 5 bases, and the region joining them spans 10 bases. The germline V gene (reference sequence) provides CDR1 WNHNN and CDR2 SYGVQD. Taken with the paper, the label for time point translates to: newly diagnosed GD, antithyroid drugs for less than 3 months. For both TCR sequencing and RNA sequencing, RNA was extracted from PBMCs using TRIzol. Graves' disease was diagnosed according to American Thyroid Association guidelines. Patients were recruited from an endocrinology department in Xi'an, China. Each patient gave approximately 9.7 milliliters of peripheral blood, collected in an EDTA anticoagulant tube. Ficoll Paque Plus density gradient separation was used to isolate PBMCs, and no further T cell sorting was done. An Agilent 2100 Bioanalyzer and agarose gel were used to check RNA quality, while a NanoDrop 2000 measured RNA concentration.

Libraries were constructed by multiplex PCR. Instrument on record: Illumina HiSeq 4000. To build TCR beta libraries, CDR3 regions were amplified by Arm-PCR using iRepertoire HTBI primers. Before sequencing, the PCR products went through gel purification. The authors' pipeline ran thus. A total of roughly 65 TRBV and about 13 TRBJ segments were identified across samples and were used for gene usage analysis of CDR3 amino acid clonotypes. Filtered high-quality paired reads were merged into contigs using COPE and FqMerger. BLAST was used to align contigs to IMGT TRBV, TRBD and TRBJ reference genes, and CDR3 was defined according to IMGT. Any clonotype with a frequency above 0.1% was classified as a highly expanded clone. Shannon entropy was used to measure repertoire diversity, and the Gini coefficient was used to measure V-J evenness. Public clonotypes were defined as clonotypes shared by more than one individual. TCRdb passed the public sequencing reads through fastp at Q25 and MiXCR, retaining productive beta sequences. Rows are combined by CDR3 protein, so each entry shows the most common genes and DNA. TCRdb, not the original authors, processed these V and J calls. In all, the sample holds under 250,000 distinct CDR3 sequences, and 20% to 25% of those were seen once. The top ten constitute approximately 13% of the sample.

The table lists this clonotype with many counts. Its binding antigen is unknown. Base qualities are missing; no much larger clone stands one base away. The TCR originated in a female donor with Graves disease. The chain is assembled from TRBV10-1 and TRBJ2-5; no D gene is confidently identified. Source: peripheral blood mononuclear cells (PBMCs), taken at new diagnosis, from a patient treated with antithyroid drugs. The nucleotides read TGCGCCAGCAGCGACCCGGAGGAGACCCAGTACTTC. Its protein is CASSDPEETQYF.